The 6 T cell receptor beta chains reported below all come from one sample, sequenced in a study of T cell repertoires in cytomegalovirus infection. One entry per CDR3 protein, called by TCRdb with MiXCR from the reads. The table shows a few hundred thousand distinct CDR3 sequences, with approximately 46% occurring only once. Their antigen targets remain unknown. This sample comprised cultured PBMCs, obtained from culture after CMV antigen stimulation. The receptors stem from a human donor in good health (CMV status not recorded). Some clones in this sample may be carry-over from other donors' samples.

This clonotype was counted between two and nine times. The CDR3 region has the DNA TGCAGCGTTGAAGAGAGACTCCCGGGTGTTAACTATGGCTACACCTTC. It codes for CSVEERLPGVNYGYTF. V gene TRBV29-1 combines with J gene TRBJ1-2; D remains ambiguous. Germline CDR1 is SQVTM and CDR2 is ANQGSEA. The length of the CDR3 is 16 residues. Trimming left V 0 bases short and J 1 base short, with 15 bases between.

This chain's CDR3 is CASSHGLAGADGQFF. CDR3 DNA sequence: TGTGCCAGCAGCCACGGACTAGCGGGAGCCGATGGGCAGTTCTTC. The V and J genes are TRBV7-2 and TRBJ2-1; 13 bases map to TRBD2. The ends lost 5 bases at V and 12 bases at J; junction bases unmatched: 10. From germline, CDR1 is SGHTA and CDR2 FQGNSA. This CDR3 region has 15 residues.

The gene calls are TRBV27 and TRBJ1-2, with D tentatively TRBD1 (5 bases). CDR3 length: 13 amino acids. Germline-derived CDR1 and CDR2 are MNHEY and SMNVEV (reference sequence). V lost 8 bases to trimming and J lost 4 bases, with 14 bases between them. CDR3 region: CASGTQGSYGYTF. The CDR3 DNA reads TGTGCCAGCGGAACCCAGGGAAGCTATGGCTACACCTTC.

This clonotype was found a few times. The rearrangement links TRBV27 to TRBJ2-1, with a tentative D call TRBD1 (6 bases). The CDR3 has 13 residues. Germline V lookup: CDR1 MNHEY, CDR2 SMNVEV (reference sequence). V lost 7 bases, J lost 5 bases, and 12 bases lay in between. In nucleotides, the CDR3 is TGTGCCAGCACCCCGGGACACGACAATGAGCAGTTCTTC. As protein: CASTPGHDNEQFF.

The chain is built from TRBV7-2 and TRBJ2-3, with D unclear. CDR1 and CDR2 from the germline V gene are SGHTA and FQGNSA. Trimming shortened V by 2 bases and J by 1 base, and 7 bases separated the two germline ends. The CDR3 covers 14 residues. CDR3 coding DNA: TGTGCCAGCAGCTTACAGGTGGGCACAGATACGCAGTATTTT. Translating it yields CASSLQVGTDTQYF.

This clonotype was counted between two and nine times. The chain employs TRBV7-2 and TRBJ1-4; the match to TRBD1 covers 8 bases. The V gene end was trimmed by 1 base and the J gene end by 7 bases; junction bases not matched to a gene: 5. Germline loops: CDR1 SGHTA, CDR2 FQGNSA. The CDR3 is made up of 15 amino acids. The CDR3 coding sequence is TGTGCCAGCAGCTTAGACCCCGGGACAGGTGAAAAACTGTTTTTT. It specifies CASSLDPGTGEKLFF.